The TCR beta chain described here comes from a study of T cells after yellow fever vaccination. Findings and caveats of the study: Faster peaking, at day 5 versus 15, marked a secondary response that was weaker.

TCRdb fed the 5' RACE reads into MiXCR, producing one record per CDR3 protein. The table has about 320,000 distinct CDR3 sequences, about 4.5% seen once. Germline trimming cut 4 bases from V and 0 bases from J; bases unmatched to any gene: 9. Looked up from germline, CDR1 is SGHVS and CDR2 is FQNEAQ. This CDR3 spans 17 amino acids. This clonotype was seen a few times. Its antigen is not identified. The sequencing used PBMCs, collected 15 days after the yellow fever booster vaccination. V is TRBV7-8 and J is TRBJ2-5; 9 nucleotides agree with TRBD1. The receptor comes from a man between 18 and 29 years old who received the YFV17D yellow fever vaccine. The CDR3 protein is CASSYPPGQGDQETQYF. The CDR3 DNA sequence: TGTGCCAGCAGCTATCCTCCGGGACAGGGAGACCAAGAGACCCAGTACTTC.